Following are 12 T cell receptor beta chains from one sample sequenced in a study of quantifying T cell responses using KT2 cells. At the level of the study: Reverse transcription used primers in the TCR alpha and beta constant regions.

The cDNA 3' end received a ligated oligonucleotide with a UMI. An equimolar mix of RC1.1 and RC1.2 primed the beta chain across TRBC1 and TRBC2. One entry per CDR3 protein results from TCRdb running MiXCR on the UMI-ligation and nested PCR reads. The sample has 25,000 to 35,000 distinct CDR3 sequences; about 7.3% are singletons. The sequenced sample was PBMCs spiked with cells of the T cell clone KT2. The origin of the receptors is a human donor.

This clonotype was observed at least ten times. V usage is TRBV5-5 and J usage is TRBJ2-1; TRBD1 agrees at 10 bases. The J segment lost 9 bases and the V segment lost 0 bases, leaving 6 bases of the junction unmatched. The CDR3 extends over 15 amino acids. The germline V gene encodes CDR1 SGHKS and CDR2 YYEKEE (reference sequence). In DNA, the CDR3 is TGTGCCAGCAGCTTGGGACAGGGGGCGCGGGGTGAGCAGTTCTTC. It encodes CASSLGQGARGEQFF.

This clonotype showed up just a few times. V gene TRBV29-1 combines with J gene TRBJ1-5; D is uncertain. The CDR3 is made up of 14 amino acids. V dropped 2 bases and J dropped 2 bases, with 10 bases sitting between them. Germline CDR1 SQVTM, CDR2 ANQGSEA. CDR3 residues: CSVEIGGGNQPQHF. The CDR3 DNA reads TGCAGCGTTGAAATAGGAGGTGGCAATCAGCCCCAGCATTTT. Complete variable domain (other parts from reference TRBV29-1 and TRBJ1-5): SAVISQKPSRDICQRGTSLTIQCQVDSQVTMMFWYRQQPGQSLTLIATANQGSEATYESGFVIDKFPISRPNLTFSTLTVSNMSPEDSSIYLCSVEIGGGNQPQHFGDGTRLSIL.

This chain connects TRBV20-1 to TRBJ2-7, with D perhaps TRBD1 or TRBD2 (6 bases each). V was shortened by 1 base and J by 6 bases, with 16 bases between the two germline ends. Germline V gene lookup returns CDR1 DFQATT and CDR2 SNEGSKA (reference sequence). This CDR3 has 14 amino acids. CDR3 DNA sequence: TGCAGTGCTAGAGGGTGGGGGGCCTATTCCGAGCAGTACTTC. Translation: CSARGWGAYSEQYF.

The chain uses TRBV14 and TRBJ2-7, with TRBD2 identical over 8 bases. The CDR3 is made up of 13 amino acids. V lost 3 bases and J lost 6; bases outside the gene matches: 4. CDR1 and CDR2 from the germline V gene are SGHDN and FVKESK. The CDR3 protein is CASSQDLAGEQYF. The CDR3 nucleotides read TGTGCCAGCAGCCAGGACCTAGCGGGCGAGCAGTACTTC.

The chain links TRBV6-6 to TRBJ2-5; the D gene is possibly TRBD1 (5 bases). The CDR3 is 14 residues long. V shed 5 bases and J shed 1 base, with 11 bases lying between them. Germline CDR1 MNHNY, CDR2 SVGAGI (reference sequence). CDR3 sequence (DNA): TGTGCCAGCAGTCCCCCGACAGCCCAAGAGACCCAGTACTTC. Translating it yields CASSPPTAQETQYF.

The CDR3 DNA sequence: TGTGCCAGCAGCTTAGACGCGAGCTCCTACAATGAGCAGTTCTTC. It encodes CASSLDASSYNEQFF. This chain joins TRBV11-1 and TRBJ2-1; D gene unclear. Deletions cut 1 base from V and 0 bases from J, with 7 bases between. The CDR3 has 15 residues. Germline assignment: CDR1 SGHAT and CDR2 FQDESV (reference sequence).

The genes are TRBV5-1 and TRBJ2-7, with D possibly being TRBD2 (6 bases). CDR1 is SGHRS, CDR2 YFSETQ, per germline. This CDR3 contains 14 residues. Trimming left V 3 bases short and J 5 bases short, with 15 bases between. The CDR3 region has the DNA TGCGCCAGCAGCTCCGGGGGAACAACGAACGAGCAGTACTTC. Amino acid sequence: CASSSGGTTNEQYF.

By share, this clonotype counts as medium-sized. This chain connects TRBV6-1 to TRBJ1-5; D possibly corresponds to TRBD1 (6 bases). The CDR3 consists of 16 residues. Germline V gene lookup returns CDR1 MNHNS and CDR2 SASEGT. Deletions cut 4 bases from V and 2 bases from J, with 15 bases between. The CDR3 reads CASSAGEGVGNQPQHF. In nucleotides, the CDR3 is TGTGCCAGCAGTGCTGGGGAGGGGGTAGGCAATCAGCCCCAGCATTTT.

The chain couples TRBV29-1 to TRBJ2-7; D may be TRBD1 or TRBD2 (5 bases each). The CDR3 totals 11 residues. V dropped 3 bases and J dropped 5 bases, with 8 bases sitting between them. Germline values: CDR1 SQVTM, CDR2 ANQGSEA. The DNA of the CDR3 is TGCAGCGTTGACAGGGACCACGAGCAGTACTTC. This translates into CSVDRDHEQYF.

The table lists this clonotype with many counts. The chain couples TRBV12-3 or TRBV12-4 to TRBJ1-3; D is undetermined. The CDR3 length is 14 residues. The germline V and J ends were trimmed by 6 bases and 2 bases, with 11 bases remaining between them. CDR3 DNA: TGTGCCAGCAGGCCGGGGTGGGCTGGAAACACCATATATTTT. Amino acids: CASRPGWAGNTIYF.

This clonotype was counted ten times or more. V gene TRBV18 combines with J gene TRBJ2-1; 11 bases are shared with TRBD1. With V trimmed by 0 bases and J by 7 bases, 8 bases remained unmatched. Germline CDR1 is KGHSH and CDR2 is LQKENI. This CDR3 region has 17 residues. This chain's CDR3 is CASSPPLGQGGVNEQFF. The CDR3 coding sequence is TGTGCCAGCTCACCACCGCTGGGACAGGGGGGGGTGAATGAGCAGTTCTTC.

This clonotype has a count of ten or more. The chain couples TRBV6-6 to TRBJ2-1, with 10 bases identical to TRBD2. Germline V gene lookup returns CDR1 MNHNY and CDR2 SVGAGI (reference sequence). The CDR3 is 14 residues long. V lost 0 bases to trimming and J lost 12 bases; unmatched junction nucleotides: 5. The DNA of the CDR3 is TGTGCCAGCAGTTACTCGCTAGCGGGAGTTACGCAGTTCTTC. It yields the protein CASSYSLAGVTQFF.